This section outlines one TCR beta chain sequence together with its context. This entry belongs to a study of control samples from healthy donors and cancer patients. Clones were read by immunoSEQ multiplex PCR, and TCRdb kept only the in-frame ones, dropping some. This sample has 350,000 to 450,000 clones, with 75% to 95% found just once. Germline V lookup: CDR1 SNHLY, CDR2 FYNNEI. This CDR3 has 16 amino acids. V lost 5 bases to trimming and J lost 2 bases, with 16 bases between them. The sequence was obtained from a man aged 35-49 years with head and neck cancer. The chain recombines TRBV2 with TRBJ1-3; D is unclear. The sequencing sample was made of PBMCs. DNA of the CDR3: TGTGCCAGCAGTTTAAGGGAGGGCGCAACTGGAAACACCATATATTTT. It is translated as CASSLREGATGNTIYF.